The rows below give T cell receptor beta chains drawn from one sample of a study of blood T cell repertoires in COVID-19. Assay used: immunoSEQ multiplex PCR; TCRdb lists only in-frame clones, some missing. This sample has about 250,000 clones; about 86% occur once, and the top ten carry approximately 5.9%. Sequencing was performed on peripheral blood. Receptors originate from a man aged 80 or over with acute or convalescent COVID-19. CDR3s include the opening cysteine and the closing phenylalanine or tryptophan. The order of the fields is J gene, D gene, clone size, V gene, CDR3 protein, CDR3 DNA. A D gene is named only where the DNA matches it firmly. Size is stated for part of the rows, as once, few or many counts, or as a class when the clone is expanded.

TRBJ2-4	TRBD2	.	TRBV3-1/TRBV3-2	CASSPGGEAKNIQYF	TGTGCCAGCAGCCCCGGGGGGGAAGCCAAAAACATTCAGTACTTC
TRBJ2-7	.	.	TRBV28	CASSLIITPGAPGEQYF	TGTGCCAGCAGTTTAATTATAACGCCCGGTGCGCCGGGGGAGCAGTACTTC
TRBJ1-6	TRBD1	few	TRBV30	CAWSDRDRGSYNSPLHF	TGTGCCTGGAGTGACCGGGACAGGGGCTCCTATAATTCACCCCTCCACTTT
TRBJ2-1	.	.	TRBV7-3	CASSLGLYNEQFF	TGTGCCAGCAGCTTAGGGCTGTACAATGAGCAGTTCTTC
TRBJ1-5	TRBD1	.	TRBV2	CASRIQGPGNQPQHF	TGTGCCAGCAGGATACAGGGGCCGGGCAATCAGCCCCAGCATTTT
TRBJ2-1	.	few	TRBV9	CASSVVVGSMNPNYNEQFF	TGTGCCAGCAGCGTAGTTGTCGGGAGCATGAACCCGAACTACAATGAGCAGTTCTTC
TRBJ1-5	.	.	TRBV4-1	CASSRTLGGLVIQPQHF	TGCGCCAGCAGCCGTACCCTCGGGGGTCTCGTGATTCAGCCCCAGCATTTT
TRBJ2-2	TRBD2	.	TRBV2	CASKIGTSGRTGGELFF	TGTGCCAGCAAAATCGGGACTAGCGGGAGAACAGGCGGGGAGCTGTTTTTT
TRBJ2-5	.	.	TRBV6-5	CASSYSQLQETQYF	TGTGCCAGCAGTTACTCGCAACTACAAGAGACCCAGTACTTC
TRBJ2-1	TRBD2	.	TRBV6-5	CASSSLAGGPVNEQFF	TGTGCCAGCAGTTCACTAGCGGGGGGGCCTGTGAATGAGCAGTTCTTC
TRBJ1-2	.	.	TRBV9	CASNPSAVGHGYTF	TGTGCCAGCAACCCATCGGCAGTGGGACACGGCTACACCTTC
TRBJ2-2	TRBD2	.	TRBV20-1	CSASRGGRADTGELFF	TGCAGTGCTAGTCGGGGGGGCAGGGCGGACACCGGGGAGCTGTTTTTT
TRBJ2-1	TRBD1	.	TRBV24-1	CATSDLGKQGNEQFF	TGTGCCACCAGTGATTTGGGGAAACAGGGGAATGAGCAGTTCTTC
TRBJ2-5	TRBD2	.	TRBV3-1/TRBV3-2	CASSNRGGQETQYF	TGTGCCAGCAGCAATCGGGGGGGCCAAGAGACCCAGTACTTC
TRBJ1-2	TRBD1	.	TRBV29-1	CSVYRGDRYGYTF	TGCAGCGTTTACAGGGGGGATAGGTATGGCTACACCTTC
TRBJ2-1	TRBD2	.	TRBV4-1	CASSQDKTSGGAFNEQFF	TGCGCCAGCAGCCAAGACAAGACTAGCGGGGGGGCCTTCAATGAGCAGTTCTTC
TRBJ2-5	.	.	TRBV7-3	CASSFGGAETQYF	TGTGCCAGCAGCTTCGGAGGGGCTGAGACCCAGTACTTC
TRBJ1-6	.	.	TRBV6-1	CASSETVLSSYNSPLHF	TGTGCCAGCAGTGAAACGGTCCTTAGCTCCTATAATTCACCCCTCCACTTT
TRBJ2-7	TRBD1	.	TRBV5-1	CASSLGQGATEQYF	TGCGCCAGCAGCCTCGGACAGGGGGCGACCGAGCAGTACTTC
TRBJ2-2	.	.	TRBV24-1	CATSDGRQGGTGELFF	TGTGCCACCAGTGATGGTAGACAGGGAGGCACCGGGGAGCTGTTTTTT
TRBJ2-2	TRBD2	once	TRBV7-2	CASSYGLAGVIGGELFF	TGTGCCAGCAGCTATGGACTAGCGGGAGTCATTGGCGGGGAGCTGTTTTTT
TRBJ1-3	TRBD1	.	TRBV9	CASSGTVAGNTIYF	TGTGCCAGCTCCGGGACAGTCGCTGGAAACACCATATATTTT
TRBJ1-1	.	.	TRBV14	CASSQDLHRVGTEAFF	TGTGCCAGCAGCCAAGATCTCCACAGGGTTGGGACTGAAGCTTTCTTT
TRBJ2-5	.	once	TRBV18	CASSGRVRETQYF	TGTGCCAGCTCAGGCAGGGTGCGGGAGACCCAGTACTTC
TRBJ1-2	.	once	TRBV18	CASSPPSQDYGYTF	TGTGCCAGCTCACCACCGTCACAGGACTATGGCTACACCTTC
TRBJ1-2	TRBD1	few	TRBV27	CASSSLGTGAPVGGYTF	TGTGCCAGCAGTTCTCTGGGGACAGGGGCACCCGTGGGTGGCTACACCTTC
TRBJ1-2	.	.	TRBV7-9	CASTGQPRNRGYTF	TGTGCCAGCACCGGACAGCCTCGTAATCGGGGCTACACCTTC
TRBJ2-3	.	.	TRBV11-1	CASSFNRDTDTQYF	TGTGCCAGCAGCTTCAACAGGGACACAGATACGCAGTATTTT
TRBJ2-7	.	.	TRBV2	CASSDVASFEQYF	TGTGCCAGCAGTGATGTGGCTAGCTTCGAGCAGTACTTC
TRBJ2-2	.	.	TRBV24-1	CATSATRGGQTNTGELFF	TGTGCCACCAGTGCCACTCGCGGGGGACAAACGAACACCGGGGAGCTGTTTTTT
TRBJ2-1	.	.	TRBV7-3	CASSLTLRNEQFF	TGTGCCAGCAGCTTAACATTGAGGAATGAGCAGTTCTTC
TRBJ1-1	.	.	TRBV12-3/TRBV12-4	CASSRGLRYKAFF	TGTGCCAGCAGCCGAGGACTGCGCTACAAAGCTTTCTTT
TRBJ1-2	.	.	TRBV28	CASIPGSNYGYTF	TGTGCCAGCATCCCAGGGTCTAACTATGGCTACACCTTC
TRBJ2-7	.	.	TRBV6-1	CASSESWVGRPQYF	TGTGCCAGCAGTGAATCGTGGGTGGGGCGCCCCCAGTACTTC
TRBJ2-5	.	.	TRBV28	CASTLSGSQETQYF	TGTGCCAGCACTTTAAGCGGCTCACAAGAGACCCAGTACTTC
TRBJ1-1	.	.	TRBV11-2	CASSLAGEAFF	TGTGCCAGCAGCTTAGCAGGGGAAGCTTTCTTT
TRBJ2-7	TRBD1	.	TRBV28	CASSIWTGGYEQYF	TGTGCCAGCAGCATATGGACAGGGGGCTACGAGCAGTACTTC
TRBJ2-3	.	.	TRBV5-1	CASSLGQGARSDTQYF	TGCGCCAGCAGCTTGGGGCAAGGGGCCAGGTCAGATACGCAGTATTTT
TRBJ1-2	.	.	TRBV29-1	CSVGAGWGYTF	TGCAGCGTTGGGGCTGGATGGGGCTACACCTTC
TRBJ2-5	.	.	TRBV6-5	CASSLDPKGRETQYF	TGTGCCAGCAGCCTAGACCCCAAAGGAAGGGAGACCCAGTACTTC
TRBJ1-4	TRBD1	once	TRBV2	CASSATGAKFEKLFF	TGTGCCAGCAGCGCAACAGGGGCTAAGTTTGAAAAACTGTTTTTT
TRBJ1-5	.	.	TRBV15	CATSSGRGGYISNQPQHF	TGTGCCACCAGCAGTGGTCGAGGAGGTTATATTAGCAATCAGCCCCAGCATTTT
TRBJ2-7	TRBD2	.	TRBV4-1	CASSESPSGGKYEQYF	TGCGCCAGCAGCGAATCGCCTAGCGGGGGGAAATACGAGCAGTACTTC
TRBJ1-2	.	.	TRBV18	CASSSNQVTIYGYTF	TGTGCCAGCTCATCGAATCAGGTCACGATTTATGGCTACACCTTC
TRBJ2-6	.	.	TRBV7-3	CASSSTVPISGANVLTF	TGTGCCAGCAGCTCGACAGTCCCTATCTCTGGGGCCAACGTCCTGACTTTC
TRBJ2-1	.	.	TRBV5-1	CASSLRQGPYNEQFF	TGCGCCAGCAGCTTAAGGCAGGGGCCCTACAATGAGCAGTTCTTC
TRBJ1-5	.	few	TRBV19	CASSIGALQPQHF	TGTGCCAGTAGTATTGGGGCCCTTCAGCCCCAGCATTTT
TRBJ2-5	.	.	TRBV18	CASSPDGAYTVARTETQYF	TGTGCCAGCTCACCGGATGGCGCCTATACAGTAGCGAGGACGGAGACCCAGTACTTC
TRBJ2-2	TRBD1	.	TRBV6-4	CASSRDSPNTGELFF	TGTGCCAGCAGTAGGGACAGCCCGAACACCGGGGAGCTGTTTTTT
TRBJ2-5	TRBD2	.	TRBV28	CASQGPGGQETQYF	TGTGCCAGCCAGGGCCCGGGGGGTCAAGAGACCCAGTACTTC
TRBJ2-1	TRBD1	few	TRBV19	CASERTGRFDEQFF	TGTGCCAGTGAACGGACAGGGAGGTTCGATGAGCAGTTCTTC
TRBJ2-3	.	.	TRBV10-3	CAISESIGHTDTQYF	TGTGCCATCAGTGAGTCGATAGGACACACAGATACGCAGTATTTT